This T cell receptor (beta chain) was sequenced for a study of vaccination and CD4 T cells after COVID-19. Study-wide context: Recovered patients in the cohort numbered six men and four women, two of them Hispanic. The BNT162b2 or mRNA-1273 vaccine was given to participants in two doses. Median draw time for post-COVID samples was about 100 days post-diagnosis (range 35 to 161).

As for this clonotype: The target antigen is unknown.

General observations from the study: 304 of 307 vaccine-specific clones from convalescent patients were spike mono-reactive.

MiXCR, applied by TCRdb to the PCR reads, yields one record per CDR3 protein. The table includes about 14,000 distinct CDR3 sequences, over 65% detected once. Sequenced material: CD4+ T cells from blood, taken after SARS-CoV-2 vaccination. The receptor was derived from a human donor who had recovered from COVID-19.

In DNA form, the CDR3 reads TGCAGTGCTCCCCCTCCGGGACACAGCTACGAGCAGTACTTC. This encodes CSAPPPGHSYEQYF. The rearrangement uses TRBV20-1 and TRBJ2-7, with D maybe TRBD1 (6 bases). The CDR3 sequence is 14 residues long. V lost 5 bases and J lost 3, with 17 bases in between. The germline gives CDR1 DFQATT, CDR2 SNEGSKA (reference sequence).